This T cell receptor (beta chain) was captured by sequencing in a study of CD8 T cells in Susac syndrome. Study-level points and caveats: In total CD8+ repertoires, sixteen Susac-specific public clones were found, and CD8+ TEMRA repertoires had a few. Susac syndrome CD8+ repertoires were clonally expanded, most strongly in CD8+ TEMRA cells.

Trimming cost V 5 bases and J 8 bases; bases outside gene matches: 6. The CDR3 consists of 13 residues. Germline CDR1 is SGHVS and CDR2 is FNYEAQ. Bulk CD8+ and CD4+ cells came from magnetic negative isolation; CD8+ TEMRA by FACS. Comments on this clonotype: Its target is not known.

RNA was extracted with the RNeasy kit, and a quantity of roughly 0.45 to 1 ug was reverse transcribed using random hexamers. Amplification of TCR beta CDR3 by immunoSEQ multiplex PCR spanned 54 Vbeta and 13 Jbeta. TCRdb passed the immunoSEQ multiplex PCR reads through MiXCR, listing each CDR3 protein once. The sample records 70,000 to 100,000 distinct CDR3 sequences, around 96% being singletons. This chain uses TRBV7-6 with TRBJ1-1; 9 nucleotides match TRBD1. The receptor's source is a human donor with Susac syndrome. Sequencing input: CD8+ T cells from PBMCs. CDR3 protein: CASSRITGGEAFF. Here the CDR3 DNA reads TGTGCCAGCAGCCGAATAACAGGGGGCGAAGCTTTCTTT.